This TCR beta chain was obtained from a study of blood T cell repertoires in COVID-19. Patients at the Seattle site were enrolled during active infection and followed longitudinally. Source study methods: Estimated nucleated cell counts came from reference gene primer amplification. Sequencing was performed with immunoSEQ multiplex PCR; in TCRdb, only in-frame clones are kept and a portion is missing. V, J and clone size derive from that table, while D and trimming were established from the DNA sequence. The table has tens of thousands of clones, 80% to 85% seen once. V was shortened by 6 bases and J by 1 base, with 18 bases between the two germline ends. This CDR3 has 16 residues. Germline V gene lookup returns CDR1 KGHSH and CDR2 LQKENI.

The TCR was taken from an elderly man with COVID-19, enrolled during active disease. J is TRBJ1-1 and V is TRBV18, with a possible D match to TRBD1 (5 bases). Source material: peripheral blood. The CDR3 spells CASSPTIGAENTEAFF. As DNA, the CDR3 is TGTGCCAGCTCCCCCACGATTGGGGCCGAGAACACTGAAGCTTTCTTT.